These 32 T cell receptor beta chains share one sample of origin, sequenced in a study of T cell responses to AZD1222 COVID-19 vaccine. Repertoires were generated with immunoSEQ multiplex PCR, while TCRdb's copy carries only in-frame clones and drops some. The sample lists fewer than 150,000 clones, approximately 89% occurring once. Sequenced material: peripheral blood, taken on day 0 of AZD1222 vaccination. The origin of the receptors is an adult in good health.

This clone appeared once. This chain links TRBV5-1 with TRBJ2-5, with D hard to call. The CDR3 sequence is 13 residues long. Trimming took 3 bases from V and 1 from J, leaving 7 bases between them. Germline values: CDR1 SGHRS, CDR2 YFSETQ. The CDR3 here is CASSSGFQETQYF. In DNA form, the CDR3 reads TGCGCCAGCAGCTCAGGCTTCCAAGAGACCCAGTACTTC.

This chain joins TRBV6-4 and TRBJ1-6; D unresolved. The CDR3 is made up of 16 amino acids. Trimming pared 3 bases from V and 5 bases from J, leaving 14 bases between. Germline V lookup: CDR1 MRHNA, CDR2 SNTAGT. CDR3 protein: CASSDKGTADNSPLHF. The CDR3 DNA reads TGTGCCAGCAGTGATAAGGGAACCGCCGATAATTCACCCCTCCACTTT.

The rearrangement joins TRBV19 to TRBJ2-7, with D possibly TRBD1 on 5 matching bases. Germline values: CDR1 LNHDA, CDR2 SQIVND (reference sequence). V was trimmed by 5 bases and J by 4 bases, leaving 12 bases between them. The CDR3 is 13 amino acids. CDR3 DNA sequence: TGTGCCAGTAGTTCTCAGAAGGGGTACGAGCAGTACTTC. It specifies CASSSQKGYEQYF.

The V and J genes are TRBV2 and TRBJ2-7, with D maybe TRBD2 (5 bases). The V gene's germline CDR1 is SNHLY and CDR2 FYNNEI. The CDR3 totals 15 residues. The V gene lost 4 bases and the J gene lost 0 bases, with 13 bases spanning the gap. The CDR3 here is CASSAEGSSSYEQYF. CDR3 nucleotide sequence: TGTGCCAGCAGTGCCGAGGGATCCTCCTCCTACGAGCAGTACTTC.

This clone was detected only once. The chain has TRBV5-1 and TRBJ1-1; D is perhaps TRBD1 (6 bases). V was pared by 0 bases and J by 4 bases, with 10 bases between. Germline loops: CDR1 SGHRS, CDR2 YFSETQ. CDR3 length equals 14 residues. The CDR3 DNA reads as TGCGCCAGCAGCTTGGGTATCAGGGGCACTGAAGCTTTCTTT. Protein product: CASSLGIRGTEAFF.

J is TRBJ1-2 and V is TRBV9; D perhaps matches TRBD1 (6 bases). Trimming stripped 4 bases from V and 2 bases from J, with 15 bases between. CDR1 and CDR2 (germline): SGDLS, YYNGEE. The length of the CDR3 is 15 residues. The CDR3 region is CASSPREGTNYGYTF. CDR3 nucleotides: TGTGCCAGCAGCCCCCGCGAGGGGACAAACTATGGCTACACCTTC.

The chain uses TRBV21-1 and TRBJ2-1. TRBV21-1 corresponds to a pseudogene. The length of the CDR3 is 16 residues. CDR3 sequence reads: CASGTLDGPRYNEQFF. Written as DNA, the CDR3 is TGTGCCAGCGGTACTTTGGACGGCCCTAGATACAATGAGCAGTTCTTC.

The chain carries TRBV3-1 (or the pseudogene TRBV3-2) and TRBJ1-1, with TRBD1 matching 7 bases. V lost 4 bases, J lost 13 bases, and 18 bases stayed unmatched. The CDR3 has 15 residues. Germline V CDR1 and CDR2: LGHDT, YNNKEL (reference sequence). In DNA form, the CDR3 reads TGTGCCAGCAGCCGTTCACCCCCCGGGACAGATAAGGGTTTCTTT. Protein sequence: CASSRSPPGTDKGFF.

The rearrangement links TRBV10-3 to TRBJ2-2; 9 nucleotides match TRBD1. The germline V gene encodes CDR1 ENHRY and CDR2 SYGVKD. V trimming: 10 bases; J trimming: 7 bases; junction bases outside the gene matches: 7. The CDR3 has 13 residues. The CDR3: CATGGQGHGELFF. The CDR3 DNA reads as TGTGCCACGGGGGGACAGGGTCACGGGGAGCTGTTTTTT.

J is TRBJ1-5 and V is TRBV2; D is ambiguous. Deletions cut 2 bases from V and 5 bases from J, with 10 bases between. There are 14 residues in the CDR3. CDR1 SNHLY and CDR2 FYNNEI come from the germline V gene. CDR3 region: CASSERLNDQPQHF. The CDR3 DNA reads as TGTGCCAGCAGTGAACGGTTGAACGATCAGCCCCAGCATTTT.

The rearrangement links TRBV2 to TRBJ1-1, with D unresolved. Germline lookup yields CDR1 SNHLY and CDR2 FYNNEI. The CDR3 has 14 amino acids. V was trimmed by 6 bases and J by 4 bases, leaving 15 bases between them. This CDR3 is CASSPNLGGTEAFF. DNA of the CDR3: TGTGCCAGCAGCCCCAATCTCGGTGGCACTGAAGCTTTCTTT.

The V call is TRBV27, the J call TRBJ1-5, with TRBD1 as a possible D gene (5 bases). V dropped 6 bases and J dropped 0 bases, with 15 bases sitting between them. CDR1 and CDR2 (germline): MNHEY, SMNVEV (reference sequence). The CDR3 loop spans 16 amino acids. This CDR3 is CASRPRGGFSNQPQHF. The CDR3 DNA follows: TGTGCCAGCAGACCTCGTGGGGGTTTTAGCAATCAGCCCCAGCATTTT.

This clone turned up a few times. This chain links TRBV5-1 with TRBJ2-1; perhaps D is TRBD1 or TRBD2 (5 bases each). The CDR3 has 11 amino acids. The V end was cut by 1 base, the J end by 13 bases, with 9 bases between. Germline CDR1 SGHRS, CDR2 YFSETQ. The CDR3: CASSLRGDQFF. Written as DNA, the CDR3 is TGCGCCAGCAGCTTGCGAGGGGATCAGTTCTTC.

The V gene is TRBV7-2, the J gene TRBJ2-3; 7 nucleotides agree with TRBD2. J lost 4 bases, V lost 5 bases, and 3 bases had no gene match. This CDR3 has 13 residues. Germline CDR1 reads SGHTA; CDR2 reads FQGNSA. CDR3 amino acids: CASSPGGADTQYF. CDR3 DNA sequence: TGTGCCAGCAGCCCGGGAGGTGCAGATACGCAGTATTTT.

The chain joins TRBV20-1 to TRBJ2-6; possibly TRBD1 for D (5 bases). The germline gives CDR1 DFQATT, CDR2 SNEGSKA (reference sequence). The V end was cut by 3 bases, the J end by 2 bases, with 11 bases between. The CDR3 loop spans 15 amino acids. CDR3 bases: TGCAGTGCTAGTCAGGGTGGTGCTGGGGCCAACGTCCTGACTTTC. This codes for CSASQGGAGANVLTF.

V gene TRBV5-1 combines with J gene TRBJ1-6; no firm D call. Germline V gene data show CDR1 as SGHRS and CDR2 as YFSETQ. The CDR3 contains 13 residues. The V end lost 4 bases, the J end lost 7 bases, and 9 bases lay between the germline ends. CDR3 DNA sequence: TGCGCCAGCAGCCGGGAAGACAATTCACCCCTCCACTTT. Encoded protein: CASSREDNSPLHF. The full variable domain, completed using reference TRBV5-1 and TRBJ1-6, is KAGVTQTPRYLIKTRGQQVTLSCSPISGHRSVSWYQQTPGQGLQFLFEYFSETQRNKGNFPGRFSGRQFSNSRSEMNVSTLELGDSALYLCASSREDNSPLHFGNGTRLTVT.

The chain's CDR3 is CASSIEGTGLTEAFF. CDR3 nucleotide sequence: TGTGCCAGTAGTATCGAGGGGACGGGACTCACTGAAGCTTTCTTT. V usage is TRBV19 and J usage is TRBJ1-1, with D possibly TRBD1 on 5 matching bases. The CDR3 has 15 residues. Germline CDR1 is LNHDA and CDR2 is SQIVND (reference sequence). Trimming removed 3 bases at V and 4 bases at J, with 15 bases between.

The gene calls are TRBV10-3 and TRBJ2-1; TRBD1 matches 8 bases. V was pared by 4 bases and J by 4 bases, with 3 bases of the junction left unmatched. The CDR3 spans 14 residues. Germline-derived CDR1 and CDR2 are ENHRY and SYGVKD. The CDR3 loop is CAISGGQEYNEQFF. The CDR3 nucleotides are TGTGCCATCAGTGGGGGACAGGAGTACAATGAGCAGTTCTTC.

The chain employs TRBV12-3 or TRBV12-4 and TRBJ1-3, with TRBD1 matching over 7 bases. The CDR3 runs to 10 residues. V lost 8 bases and J lost 10; bases outside the gene matches: 2. The CDR3 DNA sequence: TGTGCCAGCCTCAGGGGGACCATATATTTT. Translation: CASLRGTIYF.

The gene calls are TRBV7-8 and TRBJ2-3; 16 nucleotides match TRBD2. The germline gives CDR1 SGHVS, CDR2 FQNEAQ. The CDR3 contains 18 residues. V was pared by 5 bases and J by 3 bases, with 8 bases of the junction left unmatched. In DNA, the CDR3 is TGTGCCAGCAGCCCGGGACTAGCGGGAGGGCCACGGACAGATACGCAGTATTTT. Protein: CASSPGLAGGPRTDTQYF.

As DNA, the CDR3 is TGCAGCGTTGTAGAGGGGACGTACGAGCAGTACTTC. Its translation is CSVVEGTYEQYF. The gene calls are TRBV29-1 and TRBJ2-7; D assignment may be TRBD1 or TRBD2 (5 bases each). V was clipped by 4 bases and J by 4 bases, with 11 bases between them. This CDR3 spans 12 amino acids. CDR1 and CDR2 (germline): SQVTM, ANQGSEA.

The genes are TRBV11-2 and TRBJ2-7; D may be TRBD2 (6 bases). The CDR3 contains 15 residues. Trimming took off 0 bases at V and 4 bases at J, with 13 bases between the two ends. The V gene's germline CDR1 is SGHAT and CDR2 FQNNGV. CDR3 bases: TGTGCCAGCAGCTTAGATGGAGGGGCCAGGTACGAGCAGTACTTC. Translation gives CASSLDGGARYEQYF. Drawing the rest from reference TRBV11-2 and TRBJ2-7, the complete variable domain is EAGVAQSPRYKIIEKRQSVAFWCNPISGHATLYWYQQILGQGPKLLIQFQNNGVVDDSQLPKDRFSAERLKGVDSTLKIQPAKLEDSAVYLCASSLDGGARYEQYFGPGTRLTVT.

The chain employs TRBV19 and TRBJ1-5; 7 positions match TRBD1. After removal of 5 bases from V and 0 bases from J, the junction contained 7 bases not matched to a gene. This CDR3 region has 16 residues. Germline V CDR1 and CDR2: LNHDA, SQIVND (reference sequence). CDR3 nucleotides: TGTGCCAGTAGTCTGAGGACAGGAACTAGCAATCAGCCCCAGCATTTT. Its protein product is CASSLRTGTSNQPQHF.

This clone was counted a single time. In nucleotides, the CDR3 is TGTGCCAGCAGCCAAGGACTTCTAACTGAAGCTTTCTTT. Protein sequence: CASSQGLLTEAFF. The chain joins TRBV14 to TRBJ1-1, with no clear D. Germline lookup yields CDR1 SGHDN and CDR2 FVKESK. CDR3 length: 13 residues. The V end was cut by 1 base, the J end by 5 bases, with 8 bases between.

This chain uses TRBV23-1 with TRBJ2-6; the D gene is possibly TRBD1 (5 bases). TRBV23-1 is annotated as an ORF whose role is uncertain. This CDR3 has 15 residues. The CDR3 nucleotides read TGCGCAAGACTGGACACTTTCTCTGGGGCCAACGTCCTGACTTTC. Translated: CARLDTFSGANVLTF.

V gene TRBV29-1 combines with J gene TRBJ1-2; unclear D gene. From germline, CDR1 is SQVTM and CDR2 ANQGSEA. This CDR3 is 8 amino acids long. V dropped 6 bases and J dropped 6 bases, with 2 bases sitting between them. In DNA form, the CDR3 reads TGCAGCGTGGATGGCTACACCTTC. Translating it yields CSVDGYTF. The full variable domain, rest sourced from reference TRBV29-1 and TRBJ1-2, is SAVISQKPSRDICQRGTSLTIQCQVDSQVTMMFWYRQQPGQSLTLIATANQGSEATYESGFVIDKFPISRPNLTFSTLTVSNMSPEDSSIYLCSVDGYTFGSGTRLTVV.

This chain joins TRBV7-2 and TRBJ2-7; TRBD2 aligns across 16 bases. V was clipped by 1 base and J by 2 bases; unmatched bases: 8. This CDR3 spans 19 amino acids. The V gene's germline CDR1 is SGHTA and CDR2 FQGNSA. CDR3 DNA: TGTGCCAGCAGCTTAGTGGGACTAGCGGGAGGGCCATCAGCCTACGAGCAGTACTTC. Amino acid sequence: CASSLVGLAGGPSAYEQYF.

The chain is built from TRBV7-8 and TRBJ2-7, with 7 bases that match TRBD1. V lost 3 bases, J lost 3 bases, and 2 bases stayed unmatched. The CDR3 has 13 residues. Germline loops: CDR1 SGHVS, CDR2 FQNEAQ. As DNA, the CDR3 is TGTGCCAGCAGCTTGGACAGGATCTACGAGCAGTACTTC. Translation gives CASSLDRIYEQYF.

The genes are TRBV30 and TRBJ1-5; 7 nucleotides agree with TRBD1. Germline-derived CDR1 and CDR2 are GTSNPN and SVGIG (reference sequence). The V and J ends lost 7 bases and 0 bases, in that order; junction bases with no gene match: 21. The CDR3 covers 19 residues. The CDR3 loop reads CAYQTGTLGGGFSNQPQHF. The CDR3 DNA follows: TGTGCCTACCAGACAGGGACCCTAGGCGGGGGATTTAGCAATCAGCCCCAGCATTTT.

This rearrangement joins TRBV4-2 to TRBJ2-7; 7 bases are a match to TRBD2. This CDR3 spans 15 amino acids. Germline V gene sequence: CDR1 LGHNA, CDR2 YNFKEQ. The ends lost 0 bases at V and 4 bases at J; junction bases unmatched: 6. CDR3 DNA sequence: TGTGCCAGCAGCCAAGAAGTTAGCGGGCATTACGAGCAGTACTTC. Translation gives CASSQEVSGHYEQYF.

The chain carries TRBV12-5 and TRBJ1-1; maybe TRBD1 (6 bases). There are 17 residues in the CDR3. V shed 1 base and J shed 2 bases, with 17 bases lying between them. Germline CDR1 and CDR2: LGHNT and FRNRAP. The CDR3 DNA reads as TGTGCTAGTGGTTTGGAAGGTATGGGGGCGATAAACACTGAAGCTTTCTTT. Translated, it gives CASGLEGMGAINTEAFF.

This sequence joins TRBV6-5 and TRBJ1-3; D may be TRBD1 (6 bases). V lost 5 bases and J lost 2, with 10 bases in between. Germline CDR1 MNHEY, CDR2 SVGAGI. There are 14 residues in the CDR3. The CDR3 DNA follows: TGTGCCAGCAGTATTCGACAGGCTGGAAACACCATATATTTT. This encodes CASSIRQAGNTIYF.